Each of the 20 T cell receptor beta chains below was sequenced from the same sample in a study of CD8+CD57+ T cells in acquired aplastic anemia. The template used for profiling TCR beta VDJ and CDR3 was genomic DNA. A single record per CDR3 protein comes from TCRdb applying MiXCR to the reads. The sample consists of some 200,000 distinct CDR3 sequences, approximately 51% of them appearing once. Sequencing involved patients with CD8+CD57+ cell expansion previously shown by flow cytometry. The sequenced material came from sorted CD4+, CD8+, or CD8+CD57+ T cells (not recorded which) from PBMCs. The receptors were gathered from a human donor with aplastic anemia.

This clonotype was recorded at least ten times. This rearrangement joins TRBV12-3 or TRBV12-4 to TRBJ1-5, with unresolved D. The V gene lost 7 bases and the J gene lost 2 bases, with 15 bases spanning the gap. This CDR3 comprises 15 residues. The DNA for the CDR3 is TGTGCCAGCACCCCGGGCAGGTCTCGCAATCAGCCCCAGCATTTT. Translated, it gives CASTPGRSRNQPQHF.

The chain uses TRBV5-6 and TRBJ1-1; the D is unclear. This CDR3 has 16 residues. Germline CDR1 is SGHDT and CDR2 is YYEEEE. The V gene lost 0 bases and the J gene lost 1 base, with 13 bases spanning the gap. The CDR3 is CASSLGVGRRNTEAFF. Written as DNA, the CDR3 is TGTGCCAGCAGCTTGGGGGTCGGTCGAAGGAACACTGAAGCTTTCTTT.

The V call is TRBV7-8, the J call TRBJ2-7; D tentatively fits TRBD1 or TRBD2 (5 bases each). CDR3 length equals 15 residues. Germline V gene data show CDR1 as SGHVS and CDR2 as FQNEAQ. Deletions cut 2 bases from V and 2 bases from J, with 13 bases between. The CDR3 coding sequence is TGTGCCAGCAGCTTACCCGGGACCGACCCCTACGAGCAGTACTTC. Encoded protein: CASSLPGTDPYEQYF.

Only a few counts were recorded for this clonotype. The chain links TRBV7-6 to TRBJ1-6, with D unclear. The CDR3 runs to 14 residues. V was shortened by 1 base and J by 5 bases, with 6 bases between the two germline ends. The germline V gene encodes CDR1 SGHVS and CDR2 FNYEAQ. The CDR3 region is CASSLDGNNSPLHF. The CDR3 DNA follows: TGTGCCAGCAGCTTAGATGGCAATAATTCACCCCTCCACTTT.

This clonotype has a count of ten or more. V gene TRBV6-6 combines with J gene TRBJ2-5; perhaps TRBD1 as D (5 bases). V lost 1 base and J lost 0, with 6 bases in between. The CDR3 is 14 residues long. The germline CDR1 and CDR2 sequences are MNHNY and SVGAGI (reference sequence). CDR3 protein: CASSYLGDQETQYF. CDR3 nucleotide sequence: TGTGCCAGCAGTTACTTAGGGGACCAAGAGACCCAGTACTTC.

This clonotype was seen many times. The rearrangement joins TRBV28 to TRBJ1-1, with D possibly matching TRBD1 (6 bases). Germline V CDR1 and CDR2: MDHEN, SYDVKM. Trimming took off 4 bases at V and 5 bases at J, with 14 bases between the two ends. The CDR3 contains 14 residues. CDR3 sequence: CASSSPGVETEAFF. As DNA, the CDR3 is TGTGCCAGCAGTTCCCCAGGGGTTGAGACTGAAGCTTTCTTT.

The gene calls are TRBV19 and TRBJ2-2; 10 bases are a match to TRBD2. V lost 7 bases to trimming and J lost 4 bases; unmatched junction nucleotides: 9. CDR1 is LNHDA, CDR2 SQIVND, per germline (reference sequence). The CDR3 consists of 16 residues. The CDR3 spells CASTFASGGPTGELFF. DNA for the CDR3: TGTGCCAGTACTTTCGCTAGCGGGGGACCCACCGGGGAGCTGTTTTTT.

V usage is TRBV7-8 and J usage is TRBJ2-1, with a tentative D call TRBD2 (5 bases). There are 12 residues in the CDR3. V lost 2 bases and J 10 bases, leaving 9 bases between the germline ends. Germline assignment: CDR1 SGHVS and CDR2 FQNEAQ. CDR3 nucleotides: TGTGCCAGCAGCTTAAGTGAGGGAGAGCAGTTCTTC. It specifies CASSLSEGEQFF.

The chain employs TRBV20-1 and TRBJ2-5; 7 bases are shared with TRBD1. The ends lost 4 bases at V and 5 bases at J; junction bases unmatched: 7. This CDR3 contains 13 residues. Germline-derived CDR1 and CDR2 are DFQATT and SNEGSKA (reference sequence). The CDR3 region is CSAKGAGWETQYF. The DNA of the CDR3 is TGCAGTGCTAAGGGGGCAGGGTGGGAGACCCAGTACTTC.

The CDR3 region is CASSQDKNLLTGVYGYTF. The CDR3 nucleotides read TGTGCCAGCAGCCAAGATAAAAACTTACTGACAGGGGTGTATGGCTACACCTTC. The rearrangement joins TRBV4-2 to TRBJ1-2, with 8 bases lining up with TRBD1. The V and J ends lost 0 bases and 5 bases, in that order; junction bases with no gene match: 14. CDR3 length: 18 residues. In germline, CDR1 is LGHNA, CDR2 YNFKEQ.

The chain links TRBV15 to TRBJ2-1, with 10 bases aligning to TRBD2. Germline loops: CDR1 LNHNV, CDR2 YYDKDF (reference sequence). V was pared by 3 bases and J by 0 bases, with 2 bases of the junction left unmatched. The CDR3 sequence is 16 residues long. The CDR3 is CATSSSGGYSYNEQFF. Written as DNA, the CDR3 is TGTGCCACCAGCAGTAGCGGGGGGTACTCCTACAATGAGCAGTTCTTC.

For the CDR3, the DNA is TGCAGTGCTAGTCGTGGGGGGGATGAGCAGTTCTTC. Its protein product is CSASRGGDEQFF. The rearrangement uses TRBV20-1 and TRBJ2-1; TRBD2 matches at 7 bases. From germline, CDR1 is DFQATT and CDR2 SNEGSKA (reference sequence). The CDR3 totals 12 residues. The ends lost 3 bases at V and 8 bases at J; junction bases unmatched: 4.

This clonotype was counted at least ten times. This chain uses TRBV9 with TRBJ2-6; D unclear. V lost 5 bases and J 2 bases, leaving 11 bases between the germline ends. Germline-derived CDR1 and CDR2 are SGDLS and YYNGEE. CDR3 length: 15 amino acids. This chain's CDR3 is CASSALDPGANVLTF. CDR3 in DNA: TGTGCCAGCAGTGCGCTAGACCCTGGGGCCAACGTCCTGACTTTC.

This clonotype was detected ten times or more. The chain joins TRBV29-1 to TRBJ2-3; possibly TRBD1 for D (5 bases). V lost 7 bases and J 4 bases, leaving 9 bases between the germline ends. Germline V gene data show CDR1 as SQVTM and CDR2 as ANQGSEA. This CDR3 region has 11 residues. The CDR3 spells CSARGPDTQYF. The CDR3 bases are TGCAGCGCTAGGGGTCCAGATACGCAGTATTTT.

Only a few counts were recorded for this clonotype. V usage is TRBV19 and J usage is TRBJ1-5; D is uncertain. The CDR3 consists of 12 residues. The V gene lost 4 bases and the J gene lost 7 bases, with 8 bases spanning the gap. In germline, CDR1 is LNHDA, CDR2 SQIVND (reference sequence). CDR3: CASSTADQPQHF. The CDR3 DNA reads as TGTGCCAGTAGTACCGCAGACCAGCCCCAGCATTTT. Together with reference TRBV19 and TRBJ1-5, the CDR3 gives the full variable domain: DGGITQSPKYLFRKEGQNVTLSCEQNLNHDAMYWYRQDPGQGLRLIYYSQIVNDFQKGDIAEGYSVSREKKESFPLTVTSAQKNPTAFYLCASSTADQPQHFGDGTRLSIL.

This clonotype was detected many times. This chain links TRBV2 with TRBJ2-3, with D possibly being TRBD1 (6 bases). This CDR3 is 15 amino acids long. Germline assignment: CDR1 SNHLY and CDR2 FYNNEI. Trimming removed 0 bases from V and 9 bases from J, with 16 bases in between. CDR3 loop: CASSEARGVFGTQYF. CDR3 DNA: TGTGCCAGCAGTGAAGCCAGGGGTGTTTTTGGGACGCAGTATTTT.

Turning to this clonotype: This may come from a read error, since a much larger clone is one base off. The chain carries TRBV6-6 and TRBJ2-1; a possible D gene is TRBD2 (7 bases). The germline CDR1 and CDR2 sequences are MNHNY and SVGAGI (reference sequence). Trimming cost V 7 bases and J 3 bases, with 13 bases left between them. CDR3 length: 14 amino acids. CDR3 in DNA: TGTGCCAGCACCTCGGGGGGCCTCTACAATGAGCAGTTCTTC. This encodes CASTSGGLYNEQFF.

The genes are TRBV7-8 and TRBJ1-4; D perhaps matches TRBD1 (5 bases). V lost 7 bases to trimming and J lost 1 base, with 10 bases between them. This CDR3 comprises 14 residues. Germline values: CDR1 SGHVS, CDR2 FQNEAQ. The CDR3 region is CASTFDRTNEKLFF. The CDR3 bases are TGTGCCAGCACCTTTGACAGAACTAATGAAAAACTGTTTTTT.

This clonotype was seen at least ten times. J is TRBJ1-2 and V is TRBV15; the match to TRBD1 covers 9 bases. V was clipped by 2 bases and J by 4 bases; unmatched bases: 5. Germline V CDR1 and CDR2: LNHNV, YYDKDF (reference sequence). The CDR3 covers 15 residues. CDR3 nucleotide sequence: TGTGCCACCAGCAGACTAGGACAGGGGACCTATGGCTACACCTTC. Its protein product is CATSRLGQGTYGYTF.

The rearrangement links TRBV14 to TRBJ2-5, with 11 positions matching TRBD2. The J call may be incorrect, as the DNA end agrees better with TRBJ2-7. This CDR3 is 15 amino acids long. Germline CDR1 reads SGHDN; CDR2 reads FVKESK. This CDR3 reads CASSLRLAGYYEQYF. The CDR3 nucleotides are TGTGCCAGCAGCCTCAGACTAGCGGGGTACTACGAGCAGTACTTC.